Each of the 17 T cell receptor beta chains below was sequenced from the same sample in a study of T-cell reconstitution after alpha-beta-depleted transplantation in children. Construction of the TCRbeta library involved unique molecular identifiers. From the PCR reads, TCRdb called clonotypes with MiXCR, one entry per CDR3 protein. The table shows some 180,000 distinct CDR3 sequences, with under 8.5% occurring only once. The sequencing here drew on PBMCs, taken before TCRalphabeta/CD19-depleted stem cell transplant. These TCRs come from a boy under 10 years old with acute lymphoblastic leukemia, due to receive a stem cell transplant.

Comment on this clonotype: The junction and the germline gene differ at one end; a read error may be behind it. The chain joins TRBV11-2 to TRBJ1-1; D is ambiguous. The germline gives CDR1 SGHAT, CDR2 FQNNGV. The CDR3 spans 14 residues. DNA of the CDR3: TGTTCCAGCAGCTTAGTGGCGGTCCCCCCTCGGGCTTTCTTT. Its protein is CSSSLVAVPPRAFF.

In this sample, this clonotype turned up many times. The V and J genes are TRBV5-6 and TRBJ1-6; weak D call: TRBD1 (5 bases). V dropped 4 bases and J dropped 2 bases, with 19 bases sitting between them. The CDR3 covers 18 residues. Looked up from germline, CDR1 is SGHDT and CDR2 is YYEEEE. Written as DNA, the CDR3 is TGTGCCAGCAGCCAGGGATTGGCAGGCTTCCCCTATAATTCACCCCTCCACTTT. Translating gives CASSQGLAGFPYNSPLHF.

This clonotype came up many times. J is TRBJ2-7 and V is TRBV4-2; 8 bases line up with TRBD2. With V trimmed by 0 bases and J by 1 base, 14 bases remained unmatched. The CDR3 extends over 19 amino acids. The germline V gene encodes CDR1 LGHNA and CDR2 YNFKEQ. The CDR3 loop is CASSQDMFSGAGASYEQYF. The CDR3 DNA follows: TGTGCCAGCAGCCAAGATATGTTTAGCGGGGCAGGGGCTTCCTACGAGCAGTACTTC.

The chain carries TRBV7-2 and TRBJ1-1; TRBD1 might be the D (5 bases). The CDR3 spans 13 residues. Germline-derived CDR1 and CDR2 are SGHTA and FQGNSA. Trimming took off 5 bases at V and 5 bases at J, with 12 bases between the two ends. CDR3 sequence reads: CASSPPRETEAFF. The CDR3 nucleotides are TGTGCCAGCAGCCCTCCCAGGGAAACTGAAGCTTTCTTT. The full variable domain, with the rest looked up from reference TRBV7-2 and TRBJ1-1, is GAGVSQSPSNKVTEKGKDVELRCDPISGHTALYWYRQSLGQGLEFLIYFQGNSAPDKSGLPSDRFSAERTGGSVSTLTIQRTQQEDSAVYLCASSPPRETEAFFGQGTRLTVV.

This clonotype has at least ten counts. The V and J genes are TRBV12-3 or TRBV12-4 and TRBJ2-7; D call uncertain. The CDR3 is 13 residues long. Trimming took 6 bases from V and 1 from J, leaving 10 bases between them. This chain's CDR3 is CASSSGRSYEQYF. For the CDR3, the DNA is TGTGCCAGCAGCTCCGGACGGTCCTACGAGCAGTACTTC.

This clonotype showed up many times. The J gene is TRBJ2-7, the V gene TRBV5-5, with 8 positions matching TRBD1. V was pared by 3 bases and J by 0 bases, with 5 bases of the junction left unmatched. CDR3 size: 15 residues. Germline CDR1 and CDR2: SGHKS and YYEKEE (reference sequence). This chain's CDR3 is CASSSGQEISYEQYF. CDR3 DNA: TGTGCCAGCAGCTCGGGACAGGAAATCTCCTACGAGCAGTACTTC.

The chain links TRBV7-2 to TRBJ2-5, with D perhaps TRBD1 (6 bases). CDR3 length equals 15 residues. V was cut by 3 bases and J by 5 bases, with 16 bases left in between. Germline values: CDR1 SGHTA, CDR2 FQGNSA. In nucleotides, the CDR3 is TGTGCCAGCAGCTTCCAGGGTGGGGGCGGGGAGACCCAGTACTTC. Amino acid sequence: CASSFQGGGGETQYF.

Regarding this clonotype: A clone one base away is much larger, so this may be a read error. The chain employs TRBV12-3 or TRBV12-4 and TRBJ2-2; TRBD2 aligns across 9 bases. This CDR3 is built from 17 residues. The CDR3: CASSLGLREGYSGEVFF. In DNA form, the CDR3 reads TGTGCCAGCAGTTTAGGTTTGCGGGAGGGTTATTCCGGGGAGGTGTTTTTT.

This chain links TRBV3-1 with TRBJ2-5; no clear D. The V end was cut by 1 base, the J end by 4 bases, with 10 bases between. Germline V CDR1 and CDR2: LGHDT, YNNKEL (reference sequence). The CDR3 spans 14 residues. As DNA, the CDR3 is TGTGCCAGCAGCCAAGGCGCCGGAGCAGAGACCCAGTACTTC. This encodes CASSQGAGAETQYF.

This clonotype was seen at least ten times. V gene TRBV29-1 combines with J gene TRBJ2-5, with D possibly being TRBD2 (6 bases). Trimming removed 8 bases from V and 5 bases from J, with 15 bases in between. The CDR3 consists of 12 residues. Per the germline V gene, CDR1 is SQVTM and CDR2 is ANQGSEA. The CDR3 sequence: CSSGGGIETQYF. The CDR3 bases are TGCAGCTCCGGCGGAGGGATCGAGACCCAGTACTTC.

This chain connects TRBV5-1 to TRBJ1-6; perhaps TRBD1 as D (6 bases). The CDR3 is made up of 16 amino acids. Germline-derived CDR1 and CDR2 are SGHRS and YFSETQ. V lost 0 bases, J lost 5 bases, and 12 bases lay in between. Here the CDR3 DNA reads TGCGCCAGCAGCTTGGCCCAAGGACAGAATAATTCACCCCTCCACTTT. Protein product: CASSLAQGQNNSPLHF.

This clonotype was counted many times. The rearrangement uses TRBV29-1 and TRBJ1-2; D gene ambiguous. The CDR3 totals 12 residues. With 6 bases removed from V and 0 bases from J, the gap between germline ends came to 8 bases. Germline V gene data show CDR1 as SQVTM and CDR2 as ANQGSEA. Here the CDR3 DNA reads TGCAGCGTCTCCGCGCCTAACTATGGCTACACCTTC. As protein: CSVSAPNYGYTF.

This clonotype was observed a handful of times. The CDR3 spells CASSHGTGDEKLFF. CDR3 nucleotide sequence: TGCGCCAGCAGCCACGGGACAGGGGATGAAAAACTGTTTTTT. The chain employs TRBV5-1 and TRBJ1-4; 10 nucleotides match TRBD1. The germline CDR1 and CDR2 sequences are SGHRS and YFSETQ. CDR3 length: 14 amino acids. The J segment lost 6 bases and the V segment lost 4 bases, leaving 3 bases of the junction unmatched.

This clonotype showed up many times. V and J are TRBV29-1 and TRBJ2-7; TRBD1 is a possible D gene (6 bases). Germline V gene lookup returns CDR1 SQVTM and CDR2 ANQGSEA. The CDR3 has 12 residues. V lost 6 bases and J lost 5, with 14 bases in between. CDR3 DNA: TGCAGCGTGAATATTGGGGGCCACGAGCAGTACTTC. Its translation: CSVNIGGHEQYF.

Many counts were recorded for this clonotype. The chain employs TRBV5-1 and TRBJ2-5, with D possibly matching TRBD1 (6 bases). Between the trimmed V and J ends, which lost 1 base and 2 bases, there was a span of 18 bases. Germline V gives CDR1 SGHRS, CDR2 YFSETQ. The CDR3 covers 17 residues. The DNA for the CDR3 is TGCGCCAGCAGCTTGTCTTGGGCAGGGGACCGTCAAGAGACCCAGTACTTC. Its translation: CASSLSWAGDRQETQYF.

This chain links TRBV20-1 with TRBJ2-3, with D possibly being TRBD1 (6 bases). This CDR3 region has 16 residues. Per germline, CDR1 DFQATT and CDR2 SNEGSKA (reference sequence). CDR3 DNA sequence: TGCAGCGGCGGGCGAGAACAGGGAACTAGCACAGATACGCAGTATTTT. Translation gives CSGGREQGTSTDTQYF.

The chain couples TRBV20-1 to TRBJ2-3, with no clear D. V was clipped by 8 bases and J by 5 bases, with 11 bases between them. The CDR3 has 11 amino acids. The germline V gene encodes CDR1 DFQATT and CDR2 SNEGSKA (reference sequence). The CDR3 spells CSSRPGDTQYF. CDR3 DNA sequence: TGCAGTTCCAGGCCGGGAGATACGCAGTATTTT.